Here is one T cell receptor beta chain with its context. Its antigen is undetermined. Within a library made for alpha chains, this beta chain is off target, and its count is uninformative. Germline CDR1 is LGHDT and CDR2 is YNNKEL (reference sequence). The V end lost 5 bases, the J end lost 3 bases, and 7 bases lay between the germline ends. The CDR3 covers 13 residues. The data originate from a study of spatial heterogeneity in lung cancer. The overall study: The library had UMIs, and each TCR and UMI pair averaged more than ten raw reads.

Whole-study findings and limits: Expanded alpha and beta TCR counts within tumors tracked tumor mutation counts.

MiXCR, run by TCRdb on the 5' RACE reads, gives a single entry per CDR3 protein. The sample lists hundreds of distinct CDR3 sequences, approximately 30% seen once, with about 60% in the top ten. Time point meaning: sample taken at primary tumor resection. A total of roughly 72 untreated early-stage non-small cell lung cancer patients served as donors. No cells were sorted before sequencing. The whole RNA sequenced was extracted from tumor, nontumor lung or frozen PBMC. The TCR sequence derives from a female donor with early-stage non-small cell lung cancer. J is TRBJ2-2 and V is TRBV3-1; no reliable D call. The specimen comprised lung tumor tissue, sampled at surgery. The CDR3 reads CASSSGYTGELFF. CDR3 nucleotide sequence: TGTGCCAGCAGCTCAGGATACACCGGGGAGCTGTTTTTT.